This TCR beta chain is drawn from a study of shared clonotypes between healthy human individuals. CDR1 and CDR2 from the germline V gene are MDHEN and SYDVKM. This CDR3 region has 16 residues. Unmatched junction bases numbered 5, after V lost 4 bases and J lost 1 base. Libraries were prepared by immunoSEQ multiplex PCR; TCRdb keeps only in-frame clonotypes and omits some of them. The sample carries millions of clones, 85% to 95% recorded once. CD45RO-negative, CCR7-selected cells formed the naive CD8 fraction, which excluded terminally differentiated effector memory CD45RA+ cells. V and J are TRBV28 and TRBJ2-5, with 11 bases lining up with TRBD2. The sequencing sample was made of naive CD8+ T cells sorted from blood. This TCR was recovered from a man younger than 35 in good health. The CDR3 region has the DNA TGTGCCAGCAGTTACCCGGGACTAGCGGCCCAAGAGACCCAGTACTTC. Protein product: CASSYPGLAAQETQYF.